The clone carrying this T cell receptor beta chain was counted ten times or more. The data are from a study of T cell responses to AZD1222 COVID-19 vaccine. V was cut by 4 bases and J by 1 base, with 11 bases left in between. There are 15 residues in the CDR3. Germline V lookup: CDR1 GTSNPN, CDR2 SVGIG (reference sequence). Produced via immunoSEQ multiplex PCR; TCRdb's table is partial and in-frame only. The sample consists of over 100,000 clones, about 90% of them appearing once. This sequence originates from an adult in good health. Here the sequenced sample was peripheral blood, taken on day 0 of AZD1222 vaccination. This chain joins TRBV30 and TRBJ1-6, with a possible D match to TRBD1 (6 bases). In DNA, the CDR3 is TGTGCCTGGAATGCAGGGGAGTCCTATAATTCACCCCTCCACTTT. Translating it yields CAWNAGESYNSPLHF.